These T cell receptor beta chains were read from a single sample in a study of CD8+ T cells in alopecia areata. TCRdb keeps only in-frame clones here, not all; method: immunoSEQ multiplex PCR. The top ten clones hold approximately 50% of a sample with roughly 60,000 clones, 44% of them seen once. The specimen sequenced was NKG2D-low CD8+ T cells sorted from blood. These receptors were collected from a human donor with alopecia areata. The CDR3 runs from the conserved cysteine through the conserved F or W. The D gene is left open where the match is weak. Clone size is shown for a subset of rows, as once, few, many or a class of expanded clone.

TRBV30,-,-,TRBJ2-7,TGTGCCTGGAGTGGTGATTACGCGTCAGGGATGGGCTACGAGCAGTACTTC,CAWSGDYASGMGYEQYF
TRBV29-1,-,TRBD1,TRBJ1-1,TGCAGCGTTGATCCCGGACAGGGGGTGGATGAAGCTTTCTTT,CSVDPGQGVDEAFF
TRBV29-1,few,-,TRBJ2-4,TGCAGCGTGAAGCGGGTGGGGGCCAAAAACATTCAGTACTTC,CSVKRVGAKNIQYF
TRBV5-1,once,TRBD1,TRBJ2-7,TGCGCCAGCAGCATGGGACAGAACTCCTACGAGCAGTACTTC,CASSMGQNSYEQYF
TRBV6-5,many,-,TRBJ2-7,TGTGCCAGCAGTTACGGGCGGAAACCCTACGAGCAGTACTTC,CASSYGRKPYEQYF
TRBV5-1,few,TRBD1,TRBJ2-6,TGCGCCAGCAGCTTAATCGGACAGGGCCGATCTGGGGCCAACGTCCTGACTTTC,CASSLIGQGRSGANVLTF
TRBV19,-,-,TRBJ1-1,TGTGCCAGTAGTATCGATCCTGAGGCGGCTTTCTTT,CASSIDPEAAFF
TRBV11-2,-,-,TRBJ2-5,TGTGCCAGCAGCCTCCCCGGGATTCAAGAGACCCAGTACTTC,CASSLPGIQETQYF
TRBV5-1,-,TRBD2,TRBJ2-1,TGCGCCAGCAGCTTGGTCGGGTCTAGCGGGGGCAATGAGCAGTTCTTC,CASSLVGSSGGNEQFF
TRBV29-1,few,TRBD1,TRBJ2-2,TGCAGCGTGAACACAGGGGTCACCGGGGAGCTGTTTTTT,CSVNTGVTGELFF
TRBV7-9,-,-,TRBJ1-2,TGTGCCAGCAGCTTACCACAGGTGGATGGCTACACCTTC,CASSLPQVDGYTF
TRBV7-9,-,-,TRBJ1-2,TGTGCCAGCAGCTTACCAGGCCCTAGCGGCTACACCTTC,CASSLPGPSGYTF
TRBV27,once,TRBD2,TRBJ2-7,TGTGCCAGCAGTTCGGGACTAGCGGTTTCCTACGAGCAGTACTTC,CASSSGLAVSYEQYF
TRBV27,-,TRBD2,TRBJ2-7,TGTGCCAGTGGGTCCCTAGCGGGAGTCGTATACGAGCAGTACTTC,CASGSLAGVVYEQYF
TRBV7-9,few,-,TRBJ1-1,TGTGCCAGCAGCTTATCGCCGGGGAGGAGCACTGAAGCTTTCTTT,CASSLSPGRSTEAFF
TRBV27,-,-,TRBJ1-1,TGTGCCAGCAGTCCCCGTGCGGGGAGGAACACTGAAGCTTTCTTT,CASSPRAGRNTEAFF
TRBV13,-,TRBD1,TRBJ2-7,TGTGCCAGCAGCTTCGGACAGGGTATCGAGCAGTACTTC,CASSFGQGIEQYF
TRBV7-9,-,TRBD1,TRBJ2-4,TGTGCCAGCAGCACACCGGGACAGGGGGCATTCAAAAACATTCAGTACTTC,CASSTPGQGAFKNIQYF
TRBV29-1,-,TRBD2,TRBJ2-3,TGCAGCGTTGCGCCCGGGAGGGGTACGGGGTATACGCAGTATTTT,CSVAPGRGTGYTQYF
TRBV14,-,TRBD1,TRBJ1-4,TGTGCCAGCAGCCTGGAGGGACAGTCGAATGGACTGTTTTTT,CASSLEGQSNGLFF
TRBV27,-,TRBD2,TRBJ2-1,TGTGCCACCCGGGGTAGCGGGGATCCGAGCTCCTACAATGAGCAGTTCTTC,CATRGSGDPSSYNEQFF
TRBV6-6,-,-,TRBJ2-7,TGTGCCAGCAGTTACTCGGACCCTTCAGGGAACGAGCAGTACTTC,CASSYSDPSGNEQYF
TRBV29-1,few,-,TRBJ2-6,TGCAGCGTTGGGGGCGCTGGGGCCAACGTCCTGACTTTC,CSVGGAGANVLTF
TRBV4-2,once,-,TRBJ2-1,TGTGCCAGCAGGGAAGGCGTGGGGTACAATGAGCAGTTCTTC,CASREGVGYNEQFF